The 18 T cell receptor beta chains listed next were all sequenced from one sample in a study of blood T cell repertoires in COVID-19 (dated by TCRdb to 2018 to 2020). The library was obtained by the immunoSEQ multiplex PCR assay. Entries here come from immuneACCESS through TCRdb and include only in-frame sequences with V and J called. Some clones fail to appear in such tables; in the studies checked, an unresolved V gene covers under half of the shortfall, and the cause of the remainder is unknown. The sample has some 370,000 clones on record, roughly 90% of them singletons. Around 1.2% of the sample goes to the ten largest clones. Sequencing was done on a sample of peripheral blood. Every receptor here comes from a man in his forties with acute or convalescent COVID-19.

The gene calls are TRBV11-2 and TRBJ2-2; D is perhaps TRBD2 (6 bases). Germline CDR1 and CDR2: SGHAT and FQNNGV. V lost 6 bases to trimming and J lost 3 bases, with 17 bases between them. The CDR3 has 16 amino acids. In DNA, the CDR3 is TGTGCCAGCAGTTACACTGGAGGGGCTTACACCGGGGAGCTGTTTTTT. Protein product: CASSYTGGAYTGELFF. Full variable domain (remainder filled in from reference TRBV11-2 and TRBJ2-2): EAGVAQSPRYKIIEKRQSVAFWCNPISGHATLYWYQQILGQGPKLLIQFQNNGVVDDSQLPKDRFSAERLKGVDSTLKIQPAKLEDSAVYLCASSYTGGAYTGELFFGEGSRLTVL.

The chain carries TRBV12-3 or TRBV12-4 and TRBJ1-5, with TRBD1 identical over 7 bases. This CDR3 has 13 residues. The V gene end was trimmed by 5 bases and the J gene end by 5 bases; junction bases not matched to a gene: 3. CDR3 bases: TGTGCCAGCAGTACAGGGGTGGATCAGCCCCAGCATTTT. This translates into CASSTGVDQPQHF.

The chain couples TRBV21-1 to TRBJ1-2; the table's D call, TRBD1, has no DNA check behind it. TRBV21-1 is reported as a pseudogene. This CDR3 is 16 amino acids long. The CDR3: CASSKAQGRGSYGYTF. CDR3 coding DNA: TGTGCCAGCAGCAAAGCGCAGGGCAGGGGTTCCTATGGCTACACCTTC.

The chain uses TRBV29-1 and TRBJ1-2, with a tentative D call TRBD1 (5 bases). V lost 4 bases and J 5 bases, leaving 14 bases between the germline ends. This CDR3 is built from 13 residues. The germline CDR1 and CDR2 sequences are SQVTM and ANQGSEA. The CDR3 protein is CSVAGGGRYGYTF. The CDR3 DNA sequence: TGCAGCGTTGCGGGGGGGGGACGTTATGGCTACACCTTC.

V gene TRBV7-2 combines with J gene TRBJ2-1, with TRBD2 identical over 8 bases. The CDR3 has 15 amino acids. J was trimmed by 0 bases and V by 2 bases; bases with no gene match: 0. Looked up from germline, CDR1 is SGHTA and CDR2 is FQGNSA. CDR3 bases: TGTGCCAGCAGCTTACGGGGGGGCTCCTACAATGAGCAGTTCTTC. This sequence encodes CASSLRGGSYNEQFF.

The chain uses TRBV11-2 and TRBJ2-4; 8 nucleotides align to TRBD2. After removal of 4 bases from V and 8 bases from J, the junction contained 10 bases not matched to a gene. The V gene's germline CDR1 is SGHAT and CDR2 FQNNGV. The CDR3 spans 15 residues. The CDR3 nucleotides are TGTGCCAGCAGCTCGGATCCTAGCGGGCGGGACATTCAGTACTTC. It specifies CASSSDPSGRDIQYF.

This clone was detected only once. This chain uses TRBV28 with TRBJ2-5; 16 bases map to TRBD2. Germline V gives CDR1 MDHEN, CDR2 SYDVKM. This CDR3 is 15 amino acids long. The trim removed 6 bases at V and 7 bases at J, leaving 5 bases unmatched. This CDR3 reads CASSLGLAGGGTQYF. The CDR3 DNA sequence: TGTGCCAGCAGCTTGGGACTAGCGGGAGGGGGGACCCAGTACTTC.

V is TRBV11-2 and J is TRBJ1-6, with D hard to call. The germline V gene has CDR1 SGHAT and CDR2 FQNNGV. This CDR3 is 14 amino acids long. Deletions cut 3 bases from V and 6 bases from J, with 9 bases between. CDR3 sequence reads: CASSFLRFNSPLHF. The CDR3 coding sequence is TGTGCCAGCAGCTTCCTCAGATTTAATTCACCCCTCCACTTT.

The genes are TRBV27 and TRBJ1-4; the D gene is possibly TRBD1 (5 bases). The V gene's germline CDR1 is MNHEY and CDR2 SMNVEV (reference sequence). The CDR3 is 16 amino acids. The germline V and J ends were trimmed by 7 bases and 1 base, with 16 bases remaining between them. The CDR3 protein is CASTSREERTNEKLFF. The CDR3 DNA reads as TGTGCCAGCACCTCCAGGGAGGAGCGAACTAATGAAAAACTGTTTTTT.

This clone was detected once. V gene TRBV10-1 combines with J gene TRBJ2-1; 8 positions agree with TRBD2. The V and J ends lost 3 bases and 7 bases, in that order; junction bases with no gene match: 8. The germline gives CDR1 WNHNN, CDR2 SYGVQD (reference sequence). This CDR3 comprises 15 residues. The CDR3 sequence: CASSDSGSPGNEQFF. CDR3 DNA sequence: TGCGCCAGCAGTGACAGCGGGAGCCCCGGGAATGAGCAGTTCTTC.

The gene calls are TRBV10-3 and TRBJ1-2; D is possibly TRBD1 (6 bases). CDR3 length: 14 residues. V was shortened by 1 base and J by 7 bases, with 13 bases between the two germline ends. Looked up from germline, CDR1 is ENHRY and CDR2 is SYGVKD. CDR3 nucleotides: TGTGCCATCAGTGAGTTCGGGGGGCAGGGTGGCTACACCTTC. Residues: CAISEFGGQGGYTF.

J is TRBJ2-1 and V is TRBV28; 13 bases are shared with TRBD2. V dropped 3 bases and J dropped 8; count of bases not matched to a gene: 4. The CDR3 extends over 15 amino acids. CDR1 is MDHEN and CDR2 is SYDVKM in the germline V gene. CDR3 region: CASSFTSGGAYEQFF. CDR3 sequence (DNA): TGTGCCAGCAGTTTTACTAGCGGGGGGGCCTATGAGCAGTTCTTC. The complete variable domain, with remaining parts taken from reference TRBV28 and TRBJ2-1, reads DVKVTQSSRYLVKRTGEKVFLECVQDMDHENMFWYRQDPGLGLRLIYFSYDVKMKEKGDIPEGYSVSREKKERFSLILESASTNQTSMYLCASSFTSGGAYEQFFGPGTRLTVL.

This clone was counted a single time. The genes are TRBV19 and TRBJ1-2, with D possibly matching TRBD1 (6 bases). Trimming removed 10 bases at V and 2 bases at J, with 17 bases between. Germline loops: CDR1 LNHDA, CDR2 SQIVND (reference sequence). This CDR3 contains 14 residues. As DNA, the CDR3 is TGTGCCATTCGGACCGGTCAGGGGAACTATGGCTACACCTTC. Encoded protein: CAIRTGQGNYGYTF.

The V and J genes are TRBV27 and TRBJ2-1; D is undetermined. V lost 0 bases to trimming and J lost 5 bases, with 5 bases between them. This CDR3 has 13 residues. Germline-derived CDR1 and CDR2 are MNHEY and SMNVEV (reference sequence). The CDR3 sequence is CASSLSRDNEQFF. In DNA, the CDR3 is TGTGCCAGCAGTTTATCCCGGGACAATGAGCAGTTCTTC.

This clone has just one count. This chain links TRBV7-3 with TRBJ2-3; 8 bases line up with TRBD2. Germline V gives CDR1 SGHTA, CDR2 FQGTGA. The CDR3 extends over 16 amino acids. Unmatched junction bases numbered 8, after V lost 2 bases and J lost 4 bases. The CDR3 DNA reads as TGTGCCAGCAGCTTACAAGCGGGAGAGGGGGCAGATACGCAGTATTTT. This translates into CASSLQAGEGADTQYF.

This chain connects TRBV9 to TRBJ2-7; 11 bases are a match to TRBD1. The CDR3 contains 15 residues. Germline assignment: CDR1 SGDLS and CDR2 YYNGEE. Trimming took 3 bases from V and 3 from J; bases not matched to a gene: 5. The CDR3 spells CASSDGQGAGYEQYF. CDR3 nucleotide sequence: TGTGCCAGCAGCGATGGACAGGGGGCTGGCTACGAGCAGTACTTC.

This clone was counted a single time. This chain links TRBV12-3 or TRBV12-4 with TRBJ2-7; possibly TRBD1 for D (5 bases). The CDR3 has 13 amino acids. V lost 2 bases and J 3 bases, leaving 8 bases between the germline ends. CDR3 residues: CASSLTRVYEQYF. DNA of the CDR3: TGTGCCAGCAGTTTAACCAGGGTCTACGAGCAGTACTTC.

The rearrangement uses TRBV9 and TRBJ2-2; D is unclear. Trimming pared 3 bases from V and 7 bases from J, leaving 4 bases between. CDR1 SGDLS and CDR2 YYNGEE come from the germline V gene. The CDR3 sequence is 11 residues long. In DNA, the CDR3 is TGTGCCAGCAGCGGAGGCGGGGAGCTGTTTTTT. Encoded protein: CASSGGGELFF.